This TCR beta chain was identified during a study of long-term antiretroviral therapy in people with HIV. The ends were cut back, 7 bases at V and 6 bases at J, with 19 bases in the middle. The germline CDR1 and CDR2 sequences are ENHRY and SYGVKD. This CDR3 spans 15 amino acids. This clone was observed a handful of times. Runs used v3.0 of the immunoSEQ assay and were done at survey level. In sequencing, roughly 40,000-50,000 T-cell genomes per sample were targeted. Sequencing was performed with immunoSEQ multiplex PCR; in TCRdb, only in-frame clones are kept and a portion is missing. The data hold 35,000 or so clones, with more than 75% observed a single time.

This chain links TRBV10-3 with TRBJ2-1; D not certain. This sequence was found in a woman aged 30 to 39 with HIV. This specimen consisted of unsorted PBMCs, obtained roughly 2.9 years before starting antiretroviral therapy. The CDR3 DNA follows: TGTGCCATCACCCCAGGCGACGGCGCAAGCAATGAGCAGTTCTTC. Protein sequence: CAITPGDGASNEQFF.